These 28 T cell receptor beta chains share one sample of origin, sequenced in a study of beta chain features in type 1 diabetes. What was sequenced were expressed TCRB transcripts, since all of the isolated RNA had been reverse transcribed. Measured with immunoSEQ multiplex PCR; TCRdb has only the in-frame clones, and not every one. The data contain some 330,000 clones, around 10% of them singletons. Input material: naive CD4+ T cells from blood. Receptors originate from a woman aged 25-40 years in good health.

The chain couples TRBV29-1 to TRBJ2-1, with 7 nucleotides matching TRBD1. The germline V gene encodes CDR1 SQVTM and CDR2 ANQGSEA. The CDR3 loop spans 14 amino acids. Losses at the gene ends were 5 bases for V and 4 bases for J; bases not matched to a gene: 8. CDR3 residues: CSVLGQEPYNEQFF. The CDR3 region has the DNA TGCAGCGTTCTTGGACAGGAGCCGTACAATGAGCAGTTCTTC.

With regard to this clone: The same CDR3 can be traced to other DNA sequences in this sample. V usage is TRBV5-1 and J usage is TRBJ1-5; 7 bases line up with TRBD1. The CDR3 totals 13 residues. V lost 1 base to trimming and J lost 5 bases; unmatched junction nucleotides: 0. Germline values: CDR1 SGHRS, CDR2 YFSETQ. The CDR3 nucleotides read TGCGCCAGCAGCTTGACAGGGGATCAGCCCCAGCATTTT. It yields the protein CASSLTGDQPQHF.

The chain recombines TRBV28 with TRBJ2-7; D is unclear. Trimming cost V 5 bases and J 3 bases, with 8 bases left between them. Germline V CDR1 and CDR2: MDHEN, SYDVKM. The CDR3 consists of 12 residues. Written as DNA, the CDR3 is TGTGCCAGCAGTATTAACAACTACGAGCAGTACTTC. Its translation: CASSINNYEQYF.

The table lists this clone with many counts. The junction and the germline gene differ at one end; a read error may be behind it. V is TRBV5-4 and J is TRBJ2-1; TRBD2 aligns across 9 bases. The length of the CDR3 is 11 residues. CDR1 and CDR2 from the germline V gene are SGHNT and YYREEE (reference sequence). The CDR3 DNA follows: TGTGCCAGCAGCTCCTTAGCGGGAGATGTCTTC. Encoded protein: CASSSLAGDVF.

The chain couples TRBV30 to TRBJ1-2; D gene uncertain. V lost 5 bases, J lost 5 bases, and 12 bases lay in between. CDR1 is GTSNPN and CDR2 is SVGIG in the germline V gene (reference sequence). The CDR3 is made up of 12 amino acids. The CDR3 bases are TGTGCCTGGGCAGCTCAGGTTTATGGCTACACCTTC. The encoded protein is CAWAAQVYGYTF.

This chain links TRBV30 with TRBJ2-7; tentative D call: TRBD2 (5 bases). Per the germline V gene, CDR1 is GTSNPN and CDR2 is SVGIG (reference sequence). V lost 0 bases and J lost 0, with 12 bases in between. This CDR3 spans 15 amino acids. The CDR3 DNA sequence: TGTGCCTGGAGTGTAACGACTAAGAGCTCCTACGAGCAGTACTTC. It is translated as CAWSVTTKSSYEQYF.

The rearrangement uses TRBV27 and TRBJ2-1, with TRBD2 identical over 10 bases. The CDR3 sequence is 18 residues long. Losses at the gene ends were 2 bases for V and 0 bases for J; bases not matched to a gene: 7. CDR1 and CDR2 (germline): MNHEY, SMNVEV (reference sequence). DNA of the CDR3: TGTGCCAGCAGTTTAAGAGCGGGAGGGCCTACCTCCTACAATGAGCAGTTCTTC. As protein: CASSLRAGGPTSYNEQFF.

In this sample, this clone turned up a few times. The chain links TRBV10-3 to TRBJ2-2; no clear D gene. Germline V lookup: CDR1 ENHRY, CDR2 SYGVKD. The CDR3 sequence is 14 residues long. V lost 6 bases and J lost 5, with 13 bases in between. CDR3 protein: CAISELEATGELFF. Written as DNA, the CDR3 is TGTGCCATCAGCGAGCTTGAAGCTACCGGGGAGCTGTTTTTT.

The sample holds a few counts of this clone. This rearrangement joins TRBV2 to TRBJ2-1; 7 bases agree with TRBD2. Germline-derived CDR1 and CDR2 are SNHLY and FYNNEI. The CDR3 is 14 residues long. Trimming took 5 bases from V and 6 from J; bases not matched to a gene: 7. The CDR3 DNA follows: TGTGCCAGCAGTCGAGTAGCGGGTATCAATGAGCAGTTCTTC. This encodes CASSRVAGINEQFF.

V gene TRBV7-3 combines with J gene TRBJ2-1; 9 bases are shared with TRBD2. V lost 4 bases and J lost 3; bases outside the gene matches: 4. The length of the CDR3 is 15 residues. Germline CDR1 SGHTA, CDR2 FQGTGA. The CDR3 DNA sequence: TGTGCCAGCAGCTCCGGACTAGCGAACTACAATGAGCAGTTCTTC. This gives the protein CASSSGLANYNEQFF.

This clone occurred a few times. The V call is TRBV6-5, the J call TRBJ1-1, with D perhaps matching TRBD1 (5 bases). The germline CDR1 and CDR2 sequences are MNHEY and SVGAGI. This CDR3 has 14 residues. Trimming stripped 2 bases from V and 3 bases from J, with 10 bases between. Here the CDR3 reads CASSYGAVDTEAFF. The DNA of the CDR3 is TGTGCCAGCAGTTACGGGGCGGTGGACACTGAAGCTTTCTTT.

This clone was found a few times. V and J are TRBV6-1 and TRBJ1-5, with 8 bases that match TRBD1. This CDR3 region has 14 residues. Trimming at V came to 2 bases and at J to 5 bases, leaving 2 bases not matched to a gene. The germline V gene encodes CDR1 MNHNS and CDR2 SASEGT. The CDR3 reads CASSETGGDQPQHF. As DNA, the CDR3 is TGTGCCAGCAGTGAAACAGGGGGGGATCAGCCCCAGCATTTT.

This clone was picked up a small number of times. The chain has TRBV7-2 and TRBJ2-3; TRBD1 is a possible D gene (5 bases). The ends were cut back, 4 bases at V and 1 base at J, with 18 bases in the middle. Germline CDR1 is SGHTA and CDR2 is FQGNSA. The CDR3 runs to 17 residues. CDR3 DNA sequence: TGTGCCAGCAGCTCCCGAGGTGGGGCCGCGGGCACAGATACGCAGTATTTT. Translating gives CASSSRGGAAGTDTQYF.

This clone appeared a few times. The CDR3, as DNA: TGTGCCAGCAGCCCTTTGCGGGAGGGCCGGGATGAGCAGTTCTTC. It yields the protein CASSPLREGRDEQFF. V gene TRBV9 combines with J gene TRBJ2-1, with TRBD2 matching over 9 bases. V lost 4 bases and J lost 8; bases outside the gene matches: 10. Germline values: CDR1 SGDLS, CDR2 YYNGEE. The CDR3 covers 15 residues.

V usage is TRBV19 and J usage is TRBJ2-1, with TRBD2 identical over 8 bases. Germline CDR1 and CDR2: LNHDA and SQIVND (reference sequence). V was pared by 1 base and J by 9 bases, with 5 bases of the junction left unmatched. The CDR3 is made up of 14 amino acids. CDR3 DNA: TGTGCCAGTAGTATAGCGGGAGGGGGAAGTGAGCAGTTCTTC. Its translation: CASSIAGGGSEQFF.

The chain uses TRBV7-9 and TRBJ2-6; 9 bases line up with TRBD1. This CDR3 contains 19 residues. Germline V gene data show CDR1 as SEHNR and CDR2 as FQNEAQ (reference sequence). V trimming: 2 bases; J trimming: 1 base; junction bases outside the gene matches: 9. The CDR3 DNA reads as TGTGCCAGCAGCTTACCGGGACAGGGAGATAGGTCTGGGGCCAACGTCCTGACTTTC. This translates into CASSLPGQGDRSGANVLTF.

Only a few counts were recorded for this clone. CDR3 protein: CASSTQGGRETQYF. CDR3 coding DNA: TGTGCCAGCAGTACGCAGGGGGGAAGGGAGACCCAGTACTTC. The chain couples TRBV2 to TRBJ2-5, with D tentatively TRBD1 (7 bases). Germline loops: CDR1 SNHLY, CDR2 FYNNEI. The CDR3 runs to 14 residues. Between the trimmed V and J ends, which lost 5 bases and 5 bases, there was a span of 15 bases.

The chain couples TRBV4-2 to TRBJ1-4, with 7 bases identical to TRBD1. Trimming cost V 2 bases and J 7 bases; bases outside gene matches: 10. The CDR3 is 16 amino acids. In germline, CDR1 is LGHNA, CDR2 YNFKEQ. The CDR3: CASSQNDQGVGEKLFF. DNA for the CDR3: TGTGCCAGCAGCCAAAACGACCAGGGGGTCGGTGAAAAACTGTTTTTT.

In its sample, this clone was seen a few times. The chain joins TRBV4-3 to TRBJ2-7; TRBD2 matches 13 bases. The length of the CDR3 is 16 residues. Trimming removed 3 bases from V and 5 bases from J; junction bases left unmatched: 7. Germline-derived CDR1 and CDR2 are LGHNA and YSLEER. CDR3 sequence (DNA): TGCGCCAGCAGCCAGGCTACCGGGACTAGCGGGGACGAGCAGTACTTC. Encoded protein: CASSQATGTSGDEQYF.

J is TRBJ2-2 and V is TRBV25-1; D is perhaps TRBD2 (6 bases). The CDR3 has 15 amino acids. Looked up from germline, CDR1 is MGHDK and CDR2 is SYGVNS. The V end was cut by 6 bases, the J end by 5 bases, with 16 bases between. In DNA form, the CDR3 reads TGTGCCAGCAGCGACACTAGCCCAAGGACCGGGGAGCTGTTTTTT. Encoded protein: CASSDTSPRTGELFF.

This chain joins TRBV7-9 and TRBJ2-7; 12 positions agree with TRBD2. Trimming at V came to 1 base and at J to 0 bases, leaving 4 bases not matched to a gene. CDR3 length equals 17 residues. Germline CDR1 is SEHNR and CDR2 is FQNEAQ (reference sequence). The CDR3 DNA reads as TGTGCCAGCAGCTTAGGTTTGACTAGCGGGAGCTCCTACGAGCAGTACTTC. As protein: CASSLGLTSGSSYEQYF.

This clone occurred a few times. The V call is TRBV5-6, the J call TRBJ2-5; the D gene is possibly TRBD2 (5 bases). V lost 1 base and J lost 0, with 7 bases in between. CDR3 length: 14 amino acids. In germline, CDR1 is SGHDT, CDR2 YYEEEE. CDR3 sequence: CASSLKRYQETQYF. CDR3 sequence (DNA): TGTGCCAGCAGCTTGAAGCGGTACCAAGAGACCCAGTACTTC. Full variable domain (missing parts from reference TRBV5-6 and TRBJ2-5): DAGVTQSPTHLIKTRGQQVTLRCSPKSGHDTVSWYQQALGQGPQFIFQYYEEEERQRGNFPDRFSGHQFPNYSSELNVNALLLGDSALYLCASSLKRYQETQYFGPGTRLLVL.

V is TRBV10-3 and J is TRBJ2-3, with 14 bases identical to TRBD2. The germline gives CDR1 ENHRY, CDR2 SYGVKD. V gave up 6 bases and J gave up 4 bases; unmatched junction bases: 3. The CDR3 loop spans 15 amino acids. The CDR3 here is CAIRLGLAGADTQYF. CDR3 DNA sequence: TGTGCCATCAGGTTGGGACTAGCGGGGGCAGATACGCAGTATTTT.

This clone came up a few times. This rearrangement joins TRBV7-2 to TRBJ1-1; 9 bases line up with TRBD1. After removal of 5 bases from V and 5 bases from J, the junction contained 3 bases not matched to a gene. The CDR3 has 13 amino acids. Germline CDR1 SGHTA, CDR2 FQGNSA. The CDR3 region has the DNA TGTGCCAGCAGCGGGACAGGGAGGACTGAAGCTTTCTTT. It codes for CASSGTGRTEAFF.

The J gene is TRBJ2-3, the V gene TRBV7-3; D remains unclear. The CDR3 has 12 amino acids. Trimming removed 5 bases from V and 5 bases from J, with 8 bases in between. Germline V gives CDR1 SGHTA, CDR2 FQGTGA. The CDR3 coding sequence is TGTGCCAGCAGCCTAGACGGAGATACGCAGTATTTT. As protein: CASSLDGDTQYF. The complete variable domain, with remaining parts taken from reference TRBV7-3 and TRBJ2-3, reads GAGVSQTPSNKVTEKGKYVELRCDPISGHTALYWYRQSLGQGPEFLIYFQGTGAADDSGLPNDRFFAVRPEGSVSTLKIQRTERGDSAVYLCASSLDGDTQYFGPGTRLTVL.

V usage is TRBV7-9 and J usage is TRBJ2-1, with 8 nucleotides matching TRBD2. V was pared by 5 bases and J by 5 bases, with 8 bases of the junction left unmatched. The CDR3 is 15 amino acids. The germline CDR1 and CDR2 sequences are SEHNR and FQNEAQ (reference sequence). The CDR3 DNA reads TGTGCCAGCAGCCAACGGGGGGGAAATAACAATGAGCAGTTCTTC. It yields the protein CASSQRGGNNNEQFF.

There are a few counts of this clone. This sequence joins TRBV9 and TRBJ2-5; the match to TRBD2 covers 14 bases. The CDR3 runs 16 residues. CDR1 is SGDLS and CDR2 is YYNGEE in the germline V gene. The junction had 5 bases not matched to a gene; V was cut back by 3 bases and J by 4 bases. Here the CDR3 reads CASSAQGLAGAETQYF. The DNA of the CDR3 is TGTGCCAGCAGCGCACAGGGACTAGCGGGAGCAGAGACCCAGTACTTC.

The chain carries TRBV6-5 and TRBJ1-1, with 9 bases lining up with TRBD1. The junction had 9 bases not matched to a gene; V was cut back by 6 bases and J by 4 bases. The germline gives CDR1 MNHEY, CDR2 SVGAGI. This CDR3 contains 15 residues. CDR3 sequence (DNA): TGTGCCAGCAGAAGAAACAGGGGGCAGGTCACTGAAGCTTTCTTT. Its protein product is CASRRNRGQVTEAFF.